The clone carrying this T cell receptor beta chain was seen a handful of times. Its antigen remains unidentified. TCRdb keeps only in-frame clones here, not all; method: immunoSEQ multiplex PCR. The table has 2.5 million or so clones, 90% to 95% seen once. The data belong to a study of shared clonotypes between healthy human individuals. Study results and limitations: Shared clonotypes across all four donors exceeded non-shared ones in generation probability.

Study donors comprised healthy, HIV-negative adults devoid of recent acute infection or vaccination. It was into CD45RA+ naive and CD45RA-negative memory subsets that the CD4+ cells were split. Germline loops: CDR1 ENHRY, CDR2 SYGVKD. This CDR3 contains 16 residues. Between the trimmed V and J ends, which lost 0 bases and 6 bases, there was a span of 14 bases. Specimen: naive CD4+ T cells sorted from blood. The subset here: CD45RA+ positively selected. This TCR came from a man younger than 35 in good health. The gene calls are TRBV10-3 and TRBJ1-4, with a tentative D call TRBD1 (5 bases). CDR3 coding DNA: TGTGCCATCAGTGAGTCGGTACCGGGACTCGATGAAAAACTGTTTTTT. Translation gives CAISESVPGLDEKLFF.